A single sample is the source of the 30 T cell receptor beta chains below, sequenced in a study of blood T cell repertoires in COVID-19. The protocol was immunoSEQ multiplex PCR, while the TCRdb copy is restricted to in-frame clones and leaves out a portion. Of a few hundred thousand clones in the sample, around 88% were seen once. Material: peripheral blood. The origin of the receptors is an older woman with COVID-19, enrolled during active disease.

V usage is TRBV5-4 and J usage is TRBJ1-1, with D possibly TRBD1 on 5 matching bases. The CDR3 sequence is 17 residues long. The V gene lost 1 base and the J gene lost 0 bases, with 16 bases spanning the gap. Germline assignment: CDR1 SGHNT and CDR2 YYREEE (reference sequence). The DNA of the CDR3 is TGTGCCAGCAGCTTGAGGCTCACAGGTAACATGAACACTGAAGCTTTCTTT. It codes for CASSLRLTGNMNTEAFF.

V gene TRBV20-1 combines with J gene TRBJ2-5, with D perhaps TRBD2 (7 bases). In germline, CDR1 is DFQATT, CDR2 SNEGSKA (reference sequence). CDR3 length: 14 residues. V shed 3 bases and J shed 0 bases, with 11 bases lying between them. CDR3: CSASRGGYQETQYF. CDR3 DNA: TGCAGTGCTAGTAGGGGGGGATACCAAGAGACCCAGTACTTC.

The chain joins TRBV3-1 (or the pseudogene TRBV3-2) to TRBJ1-1, with D perhaps matching TRBD1 (6 bases). The CDR3 spans 14 residues. Germline CDR1 is LGHDT and CDR2 is YNNKEL (reference sequence). The V end was cut by 4 bases, the J end by 2 bases, with 11 bases between. The CDR3 coding sequence is TGTGCCAGCAGCCCCTACAGGGTCAACACTGAAGCTTTCTTT. It yields the protein CASSPYRVNTEAFF.

The chain uses TRBV14 and TRBJ1-2; D not certain. V lost 3 bases and J lost 2, with 10 bases in between. Germline-derived CDR1 and CDR2 are SGHDN and FVKESK. The CDR3 totals 14 residues. CDR3 bases: TGTGCCAGCAGCCAGAGTAACAGAAACTATGGCTACACCTTC. Translating gives CASSQSNRNYGYTF.

The rearrangement joins TRBV3-1 (or the pseudogene TRBV3-2) to TRBJ2-7; possibly TRBD1 for D (6 bases). CDR3 length equals 14 residues. The ends were cut back, 6 bases at V and 5 bases at J, with 17 bases in the middle. Germline values: CDR1 LGHDT, CDR2 YNNKEL (reference sequence). DNA of the CDR3: TGTGCCAGCAGACATCAGGGGTCCCTGGACGAGCAGTACTTC. Translation gives CASRHQGSLDEQYF.

The CDR3 DNA follows: TGTGCCAGCACTCACCCCCGGGGCACCGGGGAGCTGTTTTTT. It encodes CASTHPRGTGELFF. The chain couples TRBV6-5 to TRBJ2-2; TRBD2 is a possible D gene (5 bases). CDR1 is MNHEY and CDR2 is SVGAGI in the germline V gene. Trimming took off 7 bases at V and 4 bases at J, with 13 bases between the two ends. The CDR3 consists of 14 residues.

This clone was counted between two and nine times. The chain joins TRBV7-3 to TRBJ1-2; 7 bases map to TRBD1. The CDR3 contains 16 residues. CDR1 SGHTA and CDR2 FQGTGA come from the germline V gene. The J segment lost 6 bases and the V segment lost 4 bases, leaving 14 bases of the junction unmatched. The CDR3: CASSSRKSTGNDGYTF. For the CDR3, the DNA is TGTGCCAGCAGCTCGCGCAAGTCGACAGGGAATGATGGCTACACCTTC.

The gene calls are TRBV5-1 and TRBJ2-1; a weak D match, TRBD2 (5 bases). Germline assignment: CDR1 SGHRS and CDR2 YFSETQ. The length of the CDR3 is 15 residues. Between the trimmed V and J ends, which lost 2 bases and 0 bases, there was a span of 9 bases. The CDR3 loop is CASSLAASSYNEQFF. The CDR3 DNA reads TGCGCCAGCAGCTTAGCGGCTAGCTCCTACAATGAGCAGTTCTTC.

This chain connects TRBV9 to TRBJ2-3; 7 nucleotides agree with TRBD2. The CDR3 loop spans 15 amino acids. V lost 4 bases to trimming and J lost 3 bases; unmatched junction nucleotides: 8. The V gene's germline CDR1 is SGDLS and CDR2 YYNGEE. As DNA, the CDR3 is TGTGCCAGCAGCCCCTGGGCGGGGGTAACAGATACGCAGTATTTT. It translates to CASSPWAGVTDTQYF.

This clone was observed a few times. This chain uses TRBV7-2 with TRBJ1-1; D is uncertain. The CDR3 is 15 residues long. CDR1 is SGHTA, CDR2 FQGNSA, per germline. Trimming removed 4 bases at V and 2 bases at J, with 14 bases between. The CDR3 loop reads CASSYSWTGNTEAFF. DNA of the CDR3: TGTGCCAGCAGCTACTCATGGACGGGAAACACTGAAGCTTTCTTT.

The rearrangement links TRBV4-2 to TRBJ1-2, with TRBD1 as a possible D gene (6 bases). Looked up from germline, CDR1 is LGHNA and CDR2 is YNFKEQ. The CDR3 consists of 14 residues. V was pared by 0 bases and J by 2 bases, with 7 bases between. The CDR3 is CASSQDTGNYGYTF. DNA for the CDR3: TGTGCCAGCAGCCAAGATACAGGGAACTATGGCTACACCTTC.

The chain recombines TRBV6-5 with TRBJ1-1; D gene uncertain. CDR3 length equals 13 residues. Trimming stripped 7 bases from V and 4 bases from J, with 13 bases between. Per germline, CDR1 MNHEY and CDR2 SVGAGI. The CDR3 DNA follows: TGTGCCAGCACCACCAGCGGGGTCACTGAAGCTTTCTTT. Translated: CASTTSGVTEAFF.

A remark on this clone: Within the sample, other DNA sequences also encode this same CDR3. The CDR3 is CASSIGQGATEAFF. CDR3 sequence (DNA): TGTGCCAGTAGTATAGGGCAGGGGGCCACTGAAGCTTTCTTT. This chain links TRBV19 with TRBJ1-1, with TRBD1 matching 8 bases. CDR1 and CDR2 from the germline V gene are LNHDA and SQIVND (reference sequence). The CDR3 is 14 residues long. The ends lost 1 base at V and 4 bases at J; junction bases unmatched: 2.

The V and J genes are TRBV5-1 and TRBJ2-1, with 7 bases lining up with TRBD2. V lost 1 base and J lost 8; bases outside the gene matches: 3. Germline V gives CDR1 SGHRS, CDR2 YFSETQ. The CDR3 sequence is 13 residues long. The CDR3 bases are TGCGCCAGCAGCTTGATCGCGGGGGATGAGCAGTTCTTC. Translating gives CASSLIAGDEQFF.

The rearrangement links TRBV20-1 to TRBJ1-4; TRBD1 might be the D (5 bases). The CDR3 has 11 amino acids. Trimming stripped 3 bases from V and 12 bases from J, with 11 bases between. Per the germline V gene, CDR1 is DFQATT and CDR2 is SNEGSKA (reference sequence). CDR3 bases: TGCAGTGCTAGTCAAGGCAGGGAACTGTTTTTT. Its protein is CSASQGRELFF.

V and J are TRBV7-9 and TRBJ1-1, with 12 positions matching TRBD1. Germline values: CDR1 SEHNR, CDR2 FQNEAQ (reference sequence). V lost 0 bases to trimming and J lost 3 bases; unmatched junction nucleotides: 11. The CDR3 is 19 amino acids. CDR3 in DNA: TGTGCCAGCAGCTTAGCGCGGGGGGACAGGGGGCGCATGGACACTGAAGCTTTCTTT. Translating gives CASSLARGDRGRMDTEAFF.

V is TRBV5-1 and J is TRBJ2-5; perhaps TRBD1 as D (6 bases). Deletions cut 3 bases from V and 2 bases from J, with 14 bases between. Germline lookup yields CDR1 SGHRS and CDR2 YFSETQ. This CDR3 is 15 amino acids long. The CDR3 spells CASSSGAFPQETQYF. In nucleotides, the CDR3 is TGCGCCAGCAGCTCAGGGGCCTTCCCTCAAGAGACCCAGTACTTC.

This chain joins TRBV4-3 and TRBJ2-2; tentatively, D is TRBD2 (7 bases). Germline-derived CDR1 and CDR2 are LGHNA and YSLEER. The V end was cut by 0 bases, the J end by 0 bases, with 11 bases between. This CDR3 comprises 17 residues. The CDR3 loop reads CASSQDPGGANTGELFF. DNA for the CDR3: TGCGCCAGCAGCCAAGATCCGGGGGGCGCGAACACCGGGGAGCTGTTTTTT.

The chain combines TRBV12-5 with TRBJ2-7; tentatively, D is TRBD1 (7 bases). V lost 0 bases to trimming and J lost 6 bases, with 12 bases between them. The CDR3 is made up of 14 amino acids. CDR1 and CDR2 (germline): LGHNT, FRNRAP. The DNA of the CDR3 is TGTGCTAGTGGTTTGGTATCAGGGGGAGGCGAGCAGTACTTC. This translates into CASGLVSGGGEQYF. Combining the CDR3 with reference TRBV12-5 and TRBJ2-7 gives the whole variable domain DARVTQTPRHKVTEMGQEVTMRCQPILGHNTVFWYRQTMMQGLELLAYFRNRAPLDDSGMPKDRFSAEMPDATLATLKIQPSEPRDSAVYFCASGLVSGGGEQYFGPGTRLTVT.

The table lists this clone with a count of one. The identical CDR3 is also encoded by other nucleotide sequences in the sample. The chain carries TRBV18 and TRBJ1-1; D gene ambiguous. Trimming took off 6 bases at V and 3 bases at J, with 11 bases between the two ends. Germline V gene data show CDR1 as KGHSH and CDR2 as LQKENI. This CDR3 contains 13 residues. The CDR3 here is CASSPAGDTEAFF. CDR3 bases: TGTGCCAGCTCCCCTGCCGGGGACACTGAAGCTTTCTTT.

The CDR3 nucleotides are TGTGCCAGCAGCCTAGCGGGGGGGCGGCAAGAGACCCAGTACTTC. As protein: CASSLAGGRQETQYF. The V call is TRBV9, the J call TRBJ2-5; the match to TRBD2 covers 12 bases. CDR3 size: 15 residues. The germline V gene has CDR1 SGDLS and CDR2 YYNGEE. V lost 4 bases, J lost 2 bases, and 3 bases stayed unmatched.

The chain couples TRBV10-3 to TRBJ2-5; 9 nucleotides line up with TRBD1. The CDR3 has 15 amino acids. With V trimmed by 6 bases and J by 5 bases, 10 bases remained unmatched. Germline values: CDR1 ENHRY, CDR2 SYGVKD. The CDR3 region is CAISLGQGLRETQYF. Written as DNA, the CDR3 is TGTGCCATCAGCCTGGGACAGGGACTCCGGGAGACCCAGTACTTC.

The rearrangement links TRBV11-2 to TRBJ2-7, with D possibly matching TRBD1 (6 bases). The CDR3 extends over 15 amino acids. Germline CDR1 and CDR2: SGHAT and FQNNGV. Trimming stripped 1 base from V and 3 bases from J, with 13 bases between. The CDR3 bases are TGTGCCAGCAGCTTAGTACCCCAGGGGTTCTACGAGCAGTACTTC. This sequence encodes CASSLVPQGFYEQYF.

The chain has TRBV6-5 and TRBJ1-1; a weak D match, TRBD1 (5 bases). The V gene's germline CDR1 is MNHEY and CDR2 SVGAGI. Trimming removed 5 bases at V and 5 bases at J, with 15 bases between. This CDR3 has 14 amino acids. As DNA, the CDR3 is TGTGCCAGCAGTAGGGGTGGTGATTGGACTGAAGCTTTCTTT. It codes for CASSRGGDWTEAFF.

The chain has TRBV29-1 and TRBJ1-1, with D possibly being TRBD1 (5 bases). V shed 7 bases and J shed 5 bases, with 17 bases lying between them. From germline, CDR1 is SQVTM and CDR2 ANQGSEA. This CDR3 region has 13 residues. CDR3 nucleotides: TGCAGCGCGGTCGGACAAAGTGGGACTGAAGCTTTCTTT. Translation: CSAVGQSGTEAFF.

The chain links TRBV19 to TRBJ2-1; TRBD2 aligns across 7 bases. V shed 7 bases and J 3 bases; nucleotides not matched to a gene: 12. Germline assignment: CDR1 LNHDA and CDR2 SQIVND (reference sequence). CDR3 size: 16 residues. The CDR3 DNA is TGTGCCAGTAAAATAGCGGTGAGGGACTACTACAATGAGCAGTTCTTC. Residues: CASKIAVRDYYNEQFF. Variable domain in full (rest from reference TRBV19 and TRBJ2-1): DGGITQSPKYLFRKEGQNVTLSCEQNLNHDAMYWYRQDPGQGLRLIYYSQIVNDFQKGDIAEGYSVSREKKESFPLTVTSAQKNPTAFYLCASKIAVRDYYNEQFFGPGTRLTVL.

As for this clone: This CDR3 is also generated by other DNA sequences in the sample. The rearrangement uses TRBV11-3 and TRBJ2-1; perhaps TRBD2 as D (6 bases). Germline lookup yields CDR1 SGHNT and CDR2 YENEEA. CDR3 size: 14 residues. The V and J ends lost 3 bases and 4 bases respectively, with 10 bases between them. Here the CDR3 reads CASSLEGGYNEQFF. The CDR3, as DNA: TGTGCCAGCAGCTTGGAGGGCGGATACAATGAGCAGTTCTTC.

The rearrangement links TRBV10-3 to TRBJ1-6, with 8 bases that match TRBD1. CDR1 and CDR2 from the germline V gene are ENHRY and SYGVKD. This CDR3 region has 15 residues. Unmatched junction bases numbered 5, after V lost 0 bases and J lost 10 bases. Here the CDR3 reads CAISESQGARSPLHF. CDR3 bases: TGTGCCATCAGTGAGTCTCAGGGGGCGAGGTCACCCCTCCACTTT.

The chain couples TRBV5-1 to TRBJ2-5; 7 nucleotides match TRBD1. Germline values: CDR1 SGHRS, CDR2 YFSETQ. V was clipped by 4 bases and J by 4 bases; unmatched bases: 10. This CDR3 is built from 15 residues. The CDR3 region is CASSKGQLGPETQYF. In DNA, the CDR3 is TGCGCCAGCAGCAAGGGACAGCTTGGGCCAGAGACCCAGTACTTC.

This rearrangement joins TRBV11-1 to TRBJ1-2; D ambiguous. CDR3 length equals 14 residues. Germline loops: CDR1 SGHAT, CDR2 FQDESV (reference sequence). V lost 5 bases, J lost 7 bases, and 17 bases lay in between. CDR3 sequence: CASSTYTTRGGYTF. The CDR3 coding sequence is TGTGCCAGCAGCACCTACACAACCCGGGGTGGCTACACCTTC.